The 28 T cell receptor beta chains presented below share a single source sample, sequenced in a study of technical replicates of blood from a few donors. Data came from immunoSEQ multiplex PCR; TCRdb stores just in-frame clones and leaves some out. The data contain roughly 90,000 clones, 90% to 97% of them seen just once; the ten biggest clones take up 0.36%. Sequences were obtained from T cells isolated from PBMCs. The receptor source for this set is a human donor in good health.

This rearrangement joins TRBV28 to TRBJ2-7; 10 bases align to TRBD2. Trimming took 1 base from V and 2 from J; bases not matched to a gene: 8. The CDR3 contains 17 residues. Germline lookup yields CDR1 MDHEN and CDR2 SYDVKM. The CDR3 DNA reads as TGTGCCAGCAGTTTATCGACACTAGCGGGGAGACCCTACGAGCAGTACTTC. It translates to CASSLSTLAGRPYEQYF.

The chain is built from TRBV5-1 and TRBJ2-1; D is perhaps TRBD2 (6 bases). Germline V gives CDR1 SGHRS, CDR2 YFSETQ. With 0 bases removed from V and 1 base from J, the gap between germline ends came to 11 bases. The CDR3 is 16 amino acids. CDR3: CASSLGGDLSYNEQFF. Written as DNA, the CDR3 is TGCGCCAGCAGCTTGGGGGGGGATCTGTCCTACAATGAGCAGTTCTTC.

The chain recombines TRBV2 with TRBJ2-2; D may be TRBD1 (7 bases). CDR3 size: 14 residues. Trimming cost V 7 bases and J 5 bases, with 14 bases left between them. Germline V CDR1 and CDR2: SNHLY, FYNNEI. The CDR3 DNA reads as TGTGCCAGCATAAGGCAGGGGGGAACCGGGGAGCTGTTTTTT. It codes for CASIRQGGTGELFF. Complete variable domain (other parts from reference TRBV2 and TRBJ2-2): EPEVTQTPSHQVTQMGQEVILRCVPISNHLYFYWYRQILGQKVEFLVSFYNNEISEKSEIFDDQFSVERPDGSNFTLKIRSTKLEDSAMYFCASIRQGGTGELFFGEGSRLTVL.

This clone was picked up many times. J is TRBJ2-3 and V is TRBV7-3, with 7 bases aligning to TRBD2. Trimming cost V 3 bases and J 0 bases; bases outside gene matches: 0. Germline V gene lookup returns CDR1 SGHTA and CDR2 FQGTGA. This CDR3 is 14 amino acids long. Written as DNA, the CDR3 is TGTGCCAGCAGCTTTAGCGGGAGCACAGATACGCAGTATTTT. Translated, it gives CASSFSGSTDTQYF.

This chain connects TRBV19 to TRBJ2-3; 7 positions agree with TRBD2. The CDR3 is made up of 15 amino acids. CDR1 is LNHDA and CDR2 is SQIVND in the germline V gene (reference sequence). J gave up 2 bases and V 6 bases, and 8 bases lay outside the gene matches. CDR3 protein: CASSYLADFTDTQYF. The CDR3 DNA is TGTGCCAGTAGCTATCTAGCGGACTTCACAGATACGCAGTATTTT.

J is TRBJ2-7 and V is TRBV13; tentative D call: TRBD1 (6 bases). The length of the CDR3 is 14 residues. Trimming cost V 2 bases and J 3 bases, with 11 bases left between them. Germline V lookup: CDR1 PRHDT, CDR2 FYEKMQ (reference sequence). CDR3 nucleotides: TGTGCCAGCAGCTTACCAGGGGAATACTACGAGCAGTACTTC. This encodes CASSLPGEYYEQYF. Together with reference TRBV13 and TRBJ2-7, the CDR3 gives the full variable domain: AAGVIQSPRHLIKEKRETATLKCYPIPRHDTVYWYQQGPGQDPQFLISFYEKMQSDKGSIPDRFSAQQFSDYHSELNMSSLELGDSALYFCASSLPGEYYEQYFGPGTRLTVT.

The rearrangement links TRBV7-6 to TRBJ2-3; D perhaps matches TRBD1 (5 bases). Germline-derived CDR1 and CDR2 are SGHVS and FNYEAQ. V lost 4 bases to trimming and J lost 4 bases, with 21 bases between them. This CDR3 contains 17 residues. The CDR3 loop reads CASSSTKYVRVADTQYF. The CDR3 nucleotides are TGTGCCAGCAGCTCAACAAAATACGTCAGGGTAGCAGATACGCAGTATTTT.

This rearrangement joins TRBV5-1 to TRBJ2-2, with TRBD1 as a possible D gene (6 bases). Germline V gives CDR1 SGHRS, CDR2 YFSETQ. Trimming stripped 4 bases from V and 2 bases from J, with 12 bases between. The CDR3 runs 15 residues. CDR3 sequence: CASSLDRSNTGELFF. DNA for the CDR3: TGCGCCAGCAGCCTGGACAGATCTAACACCGGGGAGCTGTTTTTT.

This chain connects TRBV19 to TRBJ1-1; D not resolved. Germline CDR1 and CDR2: LNHDA and SQIVND (reference sequence). Trimming shortened V by 9 bases and J by 7 bases, and 27 bases separated the two germline ends. The CDR3 runs 16 residues. CDR3: CARWTAYLVERDEAFF. The DNA for the CDR3 is TGTGCCAGATGGACTGCTTATCTTGTAGAGAGAGATGAAGCTTTCTTT.

The chain combines TRBV27 with TRBJ1-5, with D perhaps TRBD1 (5 bases). Trimming removed 4 bases from V and 5 bases from J, with 12 bases in between. The CDR3 is 14 amino acids. From germline, CDR1 is MNHEY and CDR2 SMNVEV (reference sequence). CDR3 residues: CASSSRVFDQPQHF. CDR3 bases: TGTGCCAGCAGTTCCAGGGTTTTCGATCAGCCCCAGCATTTT.

Only one count was recorded for this clone. This chain uses TRBV11-2 with TRBJ2-5, with 7 bases that match TRBD2. Germline CDR1 is SGHAT and CDR2 is FQNNGV. CDR3 size: 16 residues. Trimming took 8 bases from V and 5 from J; bases not matched to a gene: 17. CDR3: CASGPLLRERWETQYF. In DNA form, the CDR3 reads TGTGCCAGCGGACCCTTACTGCGGGAGAGGTGGGAGACCCAGTACTTC.

The chain uses TRBV7-2 and TRBJ2-7; D possibly corresponds to TRBD2 (5 bases). Germline V gene lookup returns CDR1 SGHTA and CDR2 FQGNSA. The CDR3 runs to 13 residues. Deletions cut 5 bases from V and 6 bases from J, with 14 bases between. Written as DNA, the CDR3 is TGTGCCAGCAGCGACGGGGTTTCTCTCGAGCAGTACTTC. As protein: CASSDGVSLEQYF.

This clone was counted a single time. The chain joins TRBV5-1 to TRBJ1-4, with D uncertain. The length of the CDR3 is 15 residues. The V gene's germline CDR1 is SGHRS and CDR2 YFSETQ. The V and J ends lost 2 bases and 8 bases respectively, with 16 bases between them. The CDR3: CASSLLAEGREKLFF. The CDR3 nucleotides are TGCGCCAGCAGCTTATTAGCGGAAGGGAGGGAAAAACTGTTTTTT.

The chain recombines TRBV2 with TRBJ2-7; 9 nucleotides line up with TRBD1. Germline CDR1 is SNHLY and CDR2 is FYNNEI. The J segment lost 4 bases and the V segment lost 3 bases, leaving 10 bases of the junction unmatched. The CDR3 contains 16 residues. This CDR3 is CASSESLGTGFYEQYF. In nucleotides, the CDR3 is TGTGCCAGCAGTGAGTCCCTCGGGACAGGGTTTTACGAGCAGTACTTC.

This rearrangement joins TRBV2 to TRBJ2-7; D gene unclear. This CDR3 has 13 residues. V shed 1 base and J shed 7 bases, with 11 bases lying between them. Germline CDR1 and CDR2: SNHLY and FYNNEI. The CDR3 DNA sequence: TGTGCCAGCAGTGAAGGCCCTGGCGGTGAGCAGTACTTC. Translated: CASSEGPGGEQYF. The entire variable domain, with the rest obtained from reference TRBV2 and TRBJ2-7, is as follows: EPEVTQTPSHQVTQMGQEVILRCVPISNHLYFYWYRQILGQKVEFLVSFYNNEISEKSEIFDDQFSVERPDGSNFTLKIRSTKLEDSAMYFCASSEGPGGEQYFGPGTRLTVT.

The rearrangement joins TRBV9 to TRBJ2-3; a weak D match, TRBD1 (5 bases). The CDR3 length is 13 residues. Germline CDR1 reads SGDLS; CDR2 reads YYNGEE. Between the trimmed V and J ends, which lost 2 bases and 6 bases, there was a span of 10 bases. In DNA form, the CDR3 reads TGTGCCAGCAGCGTGGGGCATCGGGATACGCAGTATTTT. It encodes CASSVGHRDTQYF.

J is TRBJ2-1 and V is TRBV30; unclear D gene. The germline V gene encodes CDR1 GTSNPN and CDR2 SVGIG (reference sequence). V gave up 8 bases and J gave up 5 bases, with 10 bases separating them. The CDR3 is made up of 11 amino acids. CDR3 nucleotides: TGTGCCCGCAGATTCCACAATGAGCAGTTCTTC. It is translated as CARRFHNEQFF.

The chain joins TRBV4-1 to TRBJ1-5; D may be TRBD1 (6 bases). This CDR3 comprises 17 residues. CDR1 MGHRA and CDR2 YSYEKL come from the germline V gene. V was shortened by 1 base and J by 0 bases, with 13 bases between the two germline ends. The CDR3 protein is CASSQAPGAYSNQPQHF. CDR3 DNA sequence: TGCGCCAGCAGCCAAGCCCCAGGGGCCTATAGCAATCAGCCCCAGCATTTT.

V usage is TRBV6-6 and J usage is TRBJ2-3; tentatively, D is TRBD2 (5 bases). V lost 5 bases and J 1 base, leaving 13 bases between the germline ends. The V gene's germline CDR1 is MNHNY and CDR2 SVGAGI (reference sequence). This CDR3 contains 15 residues. For the CDR3, the DNA is TGTGCCAGCAGTCCTCCAGGTAGCGGCACAGATACGCAGTATTTT. It is translated as CASSPPGSGTDTQYF.

The rearrangement links TRBV4-2 to TRBJ1-5, with D possibly matching TRBD1 (5 bases). Germline values: CDR1 LGHNA, CDR2 YNFKEQ. This CDR3 is built from 15 residues. The V end lost 0 bases, the J end lost 2 bases, and 8 bases lay between the germline ends. The CDR3 spells CASSQDVGGNQPQHF. The CDR3, as DNA: TGTGCCAGCAGCCAAGATGTAGGGGGCAATCAGCCCCAGCATTTT.

V is TRBV6-1 and J is TRBJ2-4; a weak D match, TRBD2 (5 bases). CDR1 is MNHNS and CDR2 is SASEGT in the germline V gene. Trimming shortened V by 4 bases and J by 2 bases, and 24 bases separated the two germline ends. CDR3 size: 19 residues. The CDR3 protein is CASSGNTHGDWNPKNIQYF. The CDR3 DNA reads as TGTGCCAGCAGTGGGAACACACACGGGGATTGGAACCCCAAAAACATTCAGTACTTC.

This sequence joins TRBV27 and TRBJ1-4; D is unresolved. Germline CDR1 reads MNHEY; CDR2 reads SMNVEV (reference sequence). CDR3 length: 15 residues. With 4 bases removed from V and 4 bases from J, the gap between germline ends came to 13 bases. For the CDR3, the DNA is TGTGCCAGCAGTTCTCTAATTAACGTTAATGAAAAACTGTTTTTT. This encodes CASSSLINVNEKLFF.

The chain links TRBV9 to TRBJ2-2; D not certain. The germline V and J ends were trimmed by 3 bases and 9 bases, with 9 bases remaining between them. Germline CDR1 is SGDLS and CDR2 is YYNGEE. The CDR3 runs 12 residues. CDR3 protein: CASSEDDRELFF. DNA of the CDR3: TGTGCCAGCAGCGAAGACGACAGGGAGCTGTTTTTT.

This chain connects TRBV10-3 to TRBJ2-7; 8 nucleotides agree with TRBD2. From germline, CDR1 is ENHRY and CDR2 SYGVKD. V shed 9 bases and J 3 bases; nucleotides not matched to a gene: 4. The CDR3 has 12 residues. The CDR3 spells CAITSGNYEQYF. DNA of the CDR3: TGTGCCATAACTAGCGGCAACTACGAGCAGTACTTC.

The rearrangement uses TRBV29-1 and TRBJ2-2; TRBD1 matches at 7 bases. Germline V lookup: CDR1 SQVTM, CDR2 ANQGSEA. The CDR3 extends over 14 amino acids. The V gene end was trimmed by 3 bases and the J gene end by 5 bases; junction bases not matched to a gene: 6. The CDR3, as DNA: TGCAGCGTTGATGGAGACAGGGCGACCGGGGAGCTGTTTTTT. This sequence encodes CSVDGDRATGELFF.

The chain carries TRBV10-1 and TRBJ2-1; 11 bases map to TRBD2. The germline gives CDR1 WNHNN, CDR2 SYGVQD (reference sequence). The CDR3 has 17 residues. Trimming at V came to 4 bases and at J to 8 bases, leaving 13 bases not matched to a gene. Written as DNA, the CDR3 is TGCGCCAGCAGTGCCCTGGGACTAGCGGCCGGTGGACATGAGCAGTTCTTC. As protein: CASSALGLAAGGHEQFF.

The chain has TRBV19 and TRBJ1-4; 7 bases are shared with TRBD1. This CDR3 contains 16 residues. Trimming cost V 6 bases and J 6 bases; bases outside gene matches: 13. Germline CDR1 LNHDA, CDR2 SQIVND (reference sequence). DNA for the CDR3: TGTGCCAGTAGCACCAGAAGACAGGGAGATTATGAAAAACTGTTTTTT. Translation gives CASSTRRQGDYEKLFF.

There are a few counts of this clone. The rearrangement joins TRBV5-1 to TRBJ1-4; D gene uncertain. This CDR3 spans 13 amino acids. Germline values: CDR1 SGHRS, CDR2 YFSETQ. The V and J ends lost 4 bases and 4 bases respectively, with 8 bases between them. CDR3 sequence (DNA): TGCGCCAGCAGCCTGCGGATTAATGAAAAACTGTTTTTT. Translated, it gives CASSLRINEKLFF.